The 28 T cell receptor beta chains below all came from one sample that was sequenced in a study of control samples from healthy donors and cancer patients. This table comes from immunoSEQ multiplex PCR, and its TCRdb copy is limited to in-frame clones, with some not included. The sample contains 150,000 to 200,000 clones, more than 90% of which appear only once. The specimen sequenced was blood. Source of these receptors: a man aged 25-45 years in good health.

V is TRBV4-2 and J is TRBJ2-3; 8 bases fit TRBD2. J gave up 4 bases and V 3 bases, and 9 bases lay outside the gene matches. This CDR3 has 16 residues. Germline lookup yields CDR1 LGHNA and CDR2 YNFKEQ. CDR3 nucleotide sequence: TGTGCCAGCAGCCAGGAACCGACTAGCGCCGCAGATACGCAGTATTTT. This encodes CASSQEPTSAADTQYF.

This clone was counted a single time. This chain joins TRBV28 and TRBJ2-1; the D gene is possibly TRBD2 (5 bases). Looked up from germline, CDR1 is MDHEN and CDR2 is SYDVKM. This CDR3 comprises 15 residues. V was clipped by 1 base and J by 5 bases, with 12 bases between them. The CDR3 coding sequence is TGTGCCAGCAGTTTATTGGCCCTGACTAACAATGAGCAGTTCTTC. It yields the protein CASSLLALTNNEQFF.

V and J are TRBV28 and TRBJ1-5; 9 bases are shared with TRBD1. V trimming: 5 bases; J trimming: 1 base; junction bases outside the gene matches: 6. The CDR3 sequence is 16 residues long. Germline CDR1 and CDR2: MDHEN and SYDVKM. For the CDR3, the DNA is TGTGCCAGCAGTACAGACAGGGGGGAAAGCAATCAGCCCCAGCATTTT. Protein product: CASSTDRGESNQPQHF.

The CDR3 DNA sequence: TGTGCCAGCCGACTCGAAGGGGCTGAAGCTTTCTTT. It yields the protein CASRLEGAEAFF. V gene TRBV12-3 or TRBV12-4 combines with J gene TRBJ1-1, with a possible D match to TRBD1 (5 bases). This CDR3 has 12 residues. The V gene lost 8 bases and the J gene lost 6 bases, with 13 bases spanning the gap.

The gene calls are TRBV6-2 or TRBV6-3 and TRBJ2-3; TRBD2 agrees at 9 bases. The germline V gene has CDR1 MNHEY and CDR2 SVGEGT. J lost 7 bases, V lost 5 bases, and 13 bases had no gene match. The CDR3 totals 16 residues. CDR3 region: CASSAAAAGGRNTQYF. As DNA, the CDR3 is TGTGCCAGCAGTGCTGCCGCAGCGGGGGGTAGAAATACGCAGTATTTT.

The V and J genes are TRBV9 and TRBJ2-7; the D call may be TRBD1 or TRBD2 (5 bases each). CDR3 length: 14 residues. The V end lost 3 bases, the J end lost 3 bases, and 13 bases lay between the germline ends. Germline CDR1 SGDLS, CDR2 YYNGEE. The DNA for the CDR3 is TGTGCCAGCAGCGCGGGATCAGGGTTCTACGAGCAGTACTTC. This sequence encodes CASSAGSGFYEQYF.

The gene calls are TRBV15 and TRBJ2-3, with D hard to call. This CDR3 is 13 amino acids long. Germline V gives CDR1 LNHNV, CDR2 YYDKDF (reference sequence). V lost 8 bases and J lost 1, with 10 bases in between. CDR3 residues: CATGQLRTDTQYF. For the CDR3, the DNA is TGTGCCACCGGGCAGCTCCGCACAGATACGCAGTATTTT. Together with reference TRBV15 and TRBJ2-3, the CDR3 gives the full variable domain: DAMVIQNPRYQVTQFGKPVTLSCSQTLNHNVMYWYQQKSSQAPKLLFHYYDKDFNNEADTPDNFQSRRPNTSFCFLDIRSPGLGDTAMYLCATGQLRTDTQYFGPGTRLTVL.

The CDR3 sequence: CASSRSGGEDTQYF. The CDR3 DNA follows: TGTGCCAGCAGCCGCAGCGGGGGTGAGGATACGCAGTATTTT. V usage is TRBV4-2 and J usage is TRBJ2-3; 8 nucleotides match TRBD2. Germline assignment: CDR1 LGHNA and CDR2 YNFKEQ. V lost 4 bases, J lost 6 bases, and 6 bases stayed unmatched. The CDR3 has 14 amino acids.

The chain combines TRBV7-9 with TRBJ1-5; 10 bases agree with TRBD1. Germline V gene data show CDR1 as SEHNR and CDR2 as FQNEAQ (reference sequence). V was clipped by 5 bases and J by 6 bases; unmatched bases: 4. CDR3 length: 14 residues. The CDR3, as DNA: TGTGCCAGCAGCGGGACAGGGGAGGGTCAGCCCCAGCATTTT. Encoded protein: CASSGTGEGQPQHF.

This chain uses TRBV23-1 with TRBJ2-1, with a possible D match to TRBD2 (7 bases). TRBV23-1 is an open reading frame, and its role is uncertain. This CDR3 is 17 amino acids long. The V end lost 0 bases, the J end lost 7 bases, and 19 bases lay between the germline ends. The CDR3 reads CASSQSTGGGSRNEQFF. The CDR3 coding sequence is TGCGCCAGCAGTCAATCAACCGGGGGCGGGAGCAGGAATGAGCAGTTCTTC.

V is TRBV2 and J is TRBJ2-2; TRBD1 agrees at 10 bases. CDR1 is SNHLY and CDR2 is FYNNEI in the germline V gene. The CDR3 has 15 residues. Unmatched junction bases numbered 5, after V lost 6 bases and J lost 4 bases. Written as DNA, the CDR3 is TGTGCCAGCAGGCCCGGGACAGGGGCCACCGGGGAGCTGTTTTTT. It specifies CASRPGTGATGELFF. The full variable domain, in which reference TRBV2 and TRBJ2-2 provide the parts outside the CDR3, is EPEVTQTPSHQVTQMGQEVILRCVPISNHLYFYWYRQILGQKVEFLVSFYNNEISEKSEIFDDQFSVERPDGSNFTLKIRSTKLEDSAMYFCASRPGTGATGELFFGEGSRLTVL.

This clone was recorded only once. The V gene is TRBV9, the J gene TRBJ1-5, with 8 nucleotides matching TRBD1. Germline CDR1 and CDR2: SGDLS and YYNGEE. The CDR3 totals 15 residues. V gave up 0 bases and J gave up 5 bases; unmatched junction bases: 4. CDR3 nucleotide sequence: TGTGCCAGCAGCGTAGGACAGGGGTCTTATCAGCCCCAGCATTTT. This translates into CASSVGQGSYQPQHF.

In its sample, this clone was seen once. Written as DNA, the CDR3 is TGCGCCAGCAGCTCCCCGGGACAGGGGGGCGGCACCTTC. Translating it yields CASSSPGQGGGTF. The rearrangement uses TRBV5-1 and TRBJ1-2; 11 bases line up with TRBD1. CDR3 length equals 13 residues. J lost 13 bases, V lost 3 bases, and 8 bases had no gene match. Germline CDR1 SGHRS, CDR2 YFSETQ.

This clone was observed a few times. The CDR3 DNA is TGCGCCAGCAGCTTGGACGAGGGACTCTATGGCTACACCTTC. Protein sequence: CASSLDEGLYGYTF. The V and J genes are TRBV5-1 and TRBJ1-2; a possible D gene is TRBD1 (5 bases). Trimming removed 0 bases from V and 4 bases from J, with 10 bases in between. The CDR3 consists of 14 residues. Germline lookup yields CDR1 SGHRS and CDR2 YFSETQ.

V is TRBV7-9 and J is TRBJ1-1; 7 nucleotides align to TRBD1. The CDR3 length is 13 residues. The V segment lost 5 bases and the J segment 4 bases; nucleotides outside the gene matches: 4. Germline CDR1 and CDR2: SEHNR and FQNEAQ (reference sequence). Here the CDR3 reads CASSPTGATEAFF. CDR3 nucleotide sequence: TGTGCCAGCAGCCCCACAGGGGCCACTGAAGCTTTCTTT. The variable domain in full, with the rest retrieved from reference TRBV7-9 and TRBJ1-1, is DTGVSQNPRHKITKRGQNVTFRCDPISEHNRLYWYRQTLGQGPEFLTYFQNEAQLEKSRLLSDRFSAERPKGSFSTLEIQRTEQGDSAMYLCASSPTGATEAFFGQGTRLTVV.

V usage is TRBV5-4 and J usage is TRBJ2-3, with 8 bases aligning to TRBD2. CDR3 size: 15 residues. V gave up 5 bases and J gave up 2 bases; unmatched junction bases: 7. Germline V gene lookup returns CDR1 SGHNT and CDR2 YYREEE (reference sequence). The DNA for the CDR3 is TGTGCCAGCAGTCGCGGGGGGATCCACACAGATACGCAGTATTTT. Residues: CASSRGGIHTDTQYF.

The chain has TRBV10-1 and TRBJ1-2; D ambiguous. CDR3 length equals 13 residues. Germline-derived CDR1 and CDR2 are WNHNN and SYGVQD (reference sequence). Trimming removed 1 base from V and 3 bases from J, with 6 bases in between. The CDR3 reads CASSEWVDYGYTF. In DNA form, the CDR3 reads TGCGCCAGCAGTGAGTGGGTTGACTATGGCTACACCTTC.

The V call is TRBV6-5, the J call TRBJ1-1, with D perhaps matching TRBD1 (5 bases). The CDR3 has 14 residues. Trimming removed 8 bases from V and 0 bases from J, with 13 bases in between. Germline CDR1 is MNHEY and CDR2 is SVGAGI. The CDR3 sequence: CASRRAGLNTEAFF. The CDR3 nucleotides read TGTGCCAGCCGCCGGGCAGGGTTGAACACTGAAGCTTTCTTT.

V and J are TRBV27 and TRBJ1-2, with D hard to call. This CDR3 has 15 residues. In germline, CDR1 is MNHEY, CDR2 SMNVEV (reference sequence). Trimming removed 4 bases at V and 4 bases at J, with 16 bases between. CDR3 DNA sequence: TGTGCCAGCAGTTCCCGAGATAGGCCCGTCTATGGCTACACCTTC. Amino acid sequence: CASSSRDRPVYGYTF.

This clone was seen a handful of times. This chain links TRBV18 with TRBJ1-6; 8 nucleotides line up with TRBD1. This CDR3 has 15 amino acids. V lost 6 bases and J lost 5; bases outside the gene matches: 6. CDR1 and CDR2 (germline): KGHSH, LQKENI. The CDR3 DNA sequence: TGTGCCAGCTCCCGGGACAGGACGAATAATTCACCCCTCCACTTT. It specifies CASSRDRTNNSPLHF.

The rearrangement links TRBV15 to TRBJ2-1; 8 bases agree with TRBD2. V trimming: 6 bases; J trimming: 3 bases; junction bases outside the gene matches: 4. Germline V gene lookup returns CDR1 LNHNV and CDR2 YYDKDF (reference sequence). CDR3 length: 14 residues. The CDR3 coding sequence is TGTGCCACCAGGGGCGGGAGGATCTACAATGAGCAGTTCTTC. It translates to CATRGGRIYNEQFF.

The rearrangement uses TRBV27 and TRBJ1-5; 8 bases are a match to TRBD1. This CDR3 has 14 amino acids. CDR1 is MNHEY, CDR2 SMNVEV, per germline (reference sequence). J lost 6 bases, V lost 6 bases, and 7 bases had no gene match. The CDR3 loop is CASRQGGLGQPQHF. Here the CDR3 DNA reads TGTGCCAGCAGACAGGGGGGATTGGGTCAGCCCCAGCATTTT.

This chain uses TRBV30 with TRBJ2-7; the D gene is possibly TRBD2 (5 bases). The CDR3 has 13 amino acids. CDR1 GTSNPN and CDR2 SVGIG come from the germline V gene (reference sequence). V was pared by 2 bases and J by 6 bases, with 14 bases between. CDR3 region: CAWSTRTGSEQYF. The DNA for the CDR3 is TGTGCCTGGAGTACTAGGACTGGGAGCGAGCAGTACTTC.

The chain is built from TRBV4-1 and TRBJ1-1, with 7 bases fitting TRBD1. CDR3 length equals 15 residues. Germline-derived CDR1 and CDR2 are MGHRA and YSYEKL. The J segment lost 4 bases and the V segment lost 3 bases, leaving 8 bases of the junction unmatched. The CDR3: CASSHDRVGGTEAFF. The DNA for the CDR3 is TGCGCCAGCAGCCATGACAGGGTTGGAGGCACTGAAGCTTTCTTT.

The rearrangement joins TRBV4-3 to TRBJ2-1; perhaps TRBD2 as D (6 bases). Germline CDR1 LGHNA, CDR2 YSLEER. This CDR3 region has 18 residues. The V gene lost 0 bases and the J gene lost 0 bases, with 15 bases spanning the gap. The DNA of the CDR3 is TGCGCCAGCAGCCAAGATTTATTCCGGGGGAGCTCCTACAATGAGCAGTTCTTC. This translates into CASSQDLFRGSSYNEQFF.

The CDR3 DNA reads as TGTGCCACAGGGGGGCAAGAGACCCAGTACTTC. This encodes CATGGQETQYF. V and J are TRBV5-4 and TRBJ2-5, with a weak D call TRBD1 (7 bases). CDR1 is SGHNT, CDR2 YYREEE, per germline (reference sequence). This CDR3 is 11 amino acids long. With 9 bases removed from V and 2 bases from J, the gap between germline ends came to 8 bases.

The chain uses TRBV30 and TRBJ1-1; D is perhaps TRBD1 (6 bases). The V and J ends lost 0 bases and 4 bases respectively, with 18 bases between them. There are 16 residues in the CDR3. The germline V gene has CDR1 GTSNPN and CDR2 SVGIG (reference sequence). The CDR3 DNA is TGTGCCTGGAGTGTAAAAGGGAGGGGGGTTACCACTGAAGCTTTCTTT. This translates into CAWSVKGRGVTTEAFF.

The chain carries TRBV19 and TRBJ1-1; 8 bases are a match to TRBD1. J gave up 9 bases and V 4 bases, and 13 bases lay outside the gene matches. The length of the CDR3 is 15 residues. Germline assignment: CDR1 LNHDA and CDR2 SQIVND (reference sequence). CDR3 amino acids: CASSTGQGNLQKAFF. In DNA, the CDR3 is TGTGCCAGTAGTACCGGACAGGGAAATCTCCAGAAAGCTTTCTTT. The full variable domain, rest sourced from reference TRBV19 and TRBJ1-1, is DGGITQSPKYLFRKEGQNVTLSCEQNLNHDAMYWYRQDPGQGLRLIYYSQIVNDFQKGDIAEGYSVSREKKESFPLTVTSAQKNPTAFYLCASSTGQGNLQKAFFGQGTRLTVV.